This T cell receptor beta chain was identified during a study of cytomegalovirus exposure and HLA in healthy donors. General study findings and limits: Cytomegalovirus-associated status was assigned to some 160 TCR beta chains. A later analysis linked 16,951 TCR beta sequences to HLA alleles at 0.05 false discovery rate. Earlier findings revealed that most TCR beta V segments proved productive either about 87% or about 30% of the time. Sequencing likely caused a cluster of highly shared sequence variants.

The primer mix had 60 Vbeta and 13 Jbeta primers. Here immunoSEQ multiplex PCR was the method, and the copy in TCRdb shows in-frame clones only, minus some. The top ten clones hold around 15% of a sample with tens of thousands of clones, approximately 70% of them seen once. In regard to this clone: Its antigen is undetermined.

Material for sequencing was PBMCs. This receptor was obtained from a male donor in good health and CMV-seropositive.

The CDR3 region has the DNA TGTGCCAGCAGTTTATCGGGGACTAGCGGAGAGCAGTTCTTC. It is translated as CASSLSGTSGEQFF. The rearrangement joins TRBV27 to TRBJ2-1; 11 nucleotides agree with TRBD2. The CDR3 consists of 14 residues. Germline-derived CDR1 and CDR2 are MNHEY and SMNVEV (reference sequence). V trimming: 0 bases; J trimming: 10 bases; junction bases outside the gene matches: 2.